This T cell receptor beta chain derives from a study of T cell repertoires in cytomegalovirus infection. Study background: CMV epitopes used comprised recently identified HLA-C-restricted ones and well-studied HLA-B-restricted ones. Public TCR beta signature analysis indicated the presence of both CMV infection and matching HLA type.

TCRdb re-called the reads with MiXCR, one entry per CDR3 protein. The sample consists of some 480,000 distinct CDR3 sequences, around a third of them appearing once. The CDR3 loop spans 16 amino acids. Germline V gene lookup returns CDR1 SGHTA and CDR2 FQGNSA. The V and J ends lost 0 bases and 2 bases respectively, with 12 bases between them. Study conclusions and caveats: Ex vivo responses were dominated by HLA-C-restricted CMV-specific TCR beta clonotypes.

Of note for this clonotype: Its antigen is currently unknown.

The sequence came from a human donor in good health (CMV status not recorded). Some clones in this sample may be carry-over from other donors' samples. The chain recombines TRBV7-2 with TRBJ2-3; perhaps D is TRBD1 or TRBD2 (5 bases each). The specimen comprised cultured PBMCs, sampled from culture after CMV antigen stimulation. The CDR3 coding sequence is TGTGCCAGCAGCTTAGCGCCGGGACGGCACACAGATACGCAGTATTTT. Its protein product is CASSLAPGRHTDTQYF.